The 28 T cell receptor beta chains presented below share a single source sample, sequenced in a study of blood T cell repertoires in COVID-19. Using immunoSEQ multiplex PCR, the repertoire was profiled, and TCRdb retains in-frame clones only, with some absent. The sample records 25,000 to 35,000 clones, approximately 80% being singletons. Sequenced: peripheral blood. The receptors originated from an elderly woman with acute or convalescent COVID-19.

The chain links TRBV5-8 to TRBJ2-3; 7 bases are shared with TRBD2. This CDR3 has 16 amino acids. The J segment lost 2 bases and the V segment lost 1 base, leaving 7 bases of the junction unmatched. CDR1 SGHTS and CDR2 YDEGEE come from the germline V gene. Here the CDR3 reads CASSLFGGGTTDTQYF. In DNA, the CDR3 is TGTGCCAGCAGCTTGTTCGGGGGAGGGACCACAGATACGCAGTATTTT.

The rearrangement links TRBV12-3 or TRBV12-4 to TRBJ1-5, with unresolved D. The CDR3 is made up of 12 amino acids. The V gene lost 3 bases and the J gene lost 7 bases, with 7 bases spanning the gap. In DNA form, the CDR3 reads TGTGCCAGCAGTTTCGGGAGCCAGCCCCAGCATTTT. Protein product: CASSFGSQPQHF.

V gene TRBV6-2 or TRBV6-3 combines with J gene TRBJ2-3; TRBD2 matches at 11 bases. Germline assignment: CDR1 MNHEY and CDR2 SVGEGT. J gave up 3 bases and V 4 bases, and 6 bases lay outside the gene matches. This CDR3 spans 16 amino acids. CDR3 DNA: TGTGCCAGCAGTTCAACTCGACTAGCGGGAACAGATACGCAGTATTTT. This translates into CASSSTRLAGTDTQYF.

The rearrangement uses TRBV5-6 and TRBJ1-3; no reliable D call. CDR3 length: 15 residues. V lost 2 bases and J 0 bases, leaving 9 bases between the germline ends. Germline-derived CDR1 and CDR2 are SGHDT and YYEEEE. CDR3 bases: TGTGCCAGCAGCTTCGGGGTTTTCTCTGGAAACACCATATATTTT. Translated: CASSFGVFSGNTIYF.

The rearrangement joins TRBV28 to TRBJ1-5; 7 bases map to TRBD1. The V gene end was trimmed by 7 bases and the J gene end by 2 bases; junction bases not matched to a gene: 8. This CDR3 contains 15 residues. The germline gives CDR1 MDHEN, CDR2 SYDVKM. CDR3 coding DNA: TGTGCCAGCAACAGGGGAATTTTCGGCAATCAGCCCCAGCATTTT. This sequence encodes CASNRGIFGNQPQHF.

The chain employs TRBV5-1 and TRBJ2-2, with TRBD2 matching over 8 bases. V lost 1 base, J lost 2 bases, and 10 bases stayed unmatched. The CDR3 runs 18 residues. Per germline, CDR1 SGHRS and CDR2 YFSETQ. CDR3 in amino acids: CASSLRVASGPNTGELFF. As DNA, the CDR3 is TGCGCCAGCAGCTTGAGGGTCGCTAGCGGGCCCAACACCGGGGAGCTGTTTTTT.

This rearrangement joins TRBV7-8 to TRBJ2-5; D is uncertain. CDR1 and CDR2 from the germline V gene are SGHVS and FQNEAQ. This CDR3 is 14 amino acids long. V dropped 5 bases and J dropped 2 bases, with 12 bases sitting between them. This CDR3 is CASSRGSLQETQYF. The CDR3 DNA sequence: TGTGCCAGCAGCCGAGGCAGTTTACAAGAGACCCAGTACTTC.

CDR3 nucleotides: TGTGCCAGCAGCCAAAGAGGTCGGGGAAACACCATATATTTT. It translates to CASSQRGRGNTIYF. V and J are TRBV7-2 and TRBJ1-3; no firm D call. Trimming pared 5 bases from V and 4 bases from J, leaving 12 bases between. This CDR3 contains 14 residues. Germline V lookup: CDR1 SGHTA, CDR2 FQGNSA.

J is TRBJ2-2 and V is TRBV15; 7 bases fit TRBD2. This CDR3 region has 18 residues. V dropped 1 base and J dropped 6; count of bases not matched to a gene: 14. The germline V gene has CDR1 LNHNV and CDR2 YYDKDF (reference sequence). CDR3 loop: CATSRAITGRELPGELFF. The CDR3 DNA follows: TGTGCCACCAGCAGAGCCATTACGGGGCGGGAGCTGCCCGGGGAGCTGTTTTTT.

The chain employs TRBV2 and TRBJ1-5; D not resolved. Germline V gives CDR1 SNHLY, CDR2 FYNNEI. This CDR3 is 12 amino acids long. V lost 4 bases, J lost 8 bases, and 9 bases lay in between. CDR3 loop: CASSGLAEPQHF. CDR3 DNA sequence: TGTGCCAGCAGTGGATTGGCGGAGCCCCAGCATTTT.

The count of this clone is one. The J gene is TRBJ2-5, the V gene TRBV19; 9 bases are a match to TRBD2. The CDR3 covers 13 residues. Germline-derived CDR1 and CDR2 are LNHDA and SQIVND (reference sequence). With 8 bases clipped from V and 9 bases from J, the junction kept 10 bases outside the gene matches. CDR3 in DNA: TGTGCCAGTCAGCCTAGCGGGGCGGGGGCCCAGTACTTC. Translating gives CASQPSGAGAQYF.

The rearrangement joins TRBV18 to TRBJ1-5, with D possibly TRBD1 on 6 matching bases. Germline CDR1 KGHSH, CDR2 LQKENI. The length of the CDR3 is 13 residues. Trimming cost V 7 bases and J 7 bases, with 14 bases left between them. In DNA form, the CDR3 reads TGTGCCAGCTTTGCAGGGGTAGGACAGCCCCAGCATTTT. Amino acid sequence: CASFAGVGQPQHF.

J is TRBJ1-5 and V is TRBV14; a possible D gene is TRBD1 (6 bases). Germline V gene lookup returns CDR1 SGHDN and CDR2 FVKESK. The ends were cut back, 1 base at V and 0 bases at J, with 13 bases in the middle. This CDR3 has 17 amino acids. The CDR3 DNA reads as TGTGCCAGCAGCCAAGTCTCAACAGGGAGTAGCAATCAGCCCCAGCATTTT. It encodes CASSQVSTGSSNQPQHF.

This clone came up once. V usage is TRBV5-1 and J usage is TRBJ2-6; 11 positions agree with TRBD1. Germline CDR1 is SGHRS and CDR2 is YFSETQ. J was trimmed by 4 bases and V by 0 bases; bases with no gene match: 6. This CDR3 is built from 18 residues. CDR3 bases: TGCGCCAGCAGCTTGGGGACAGGGGGCGCGGCAGGGGCCAACGTCCTGACTTTC. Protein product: CASSLGTGGAAGANVLTF.

The DNA of the CDR3 is TGTGCCAGCAGTTACTCGGGGGGAAGCTCCGGGGAGCTGTTTTTT. Protein product: CASSYSGGSSGELFF. The rearrangement joins TRBV6-5 to TRBJ2-2, with a tentative D call TRBD2 (6 bases). Deletions cut 0 bases from V and 6 bases from J, with 11 bases between. Germline assignment: CDR1 MNHEY and CDR2 SVGAGI. This CDR3 spans 15 amino acids.

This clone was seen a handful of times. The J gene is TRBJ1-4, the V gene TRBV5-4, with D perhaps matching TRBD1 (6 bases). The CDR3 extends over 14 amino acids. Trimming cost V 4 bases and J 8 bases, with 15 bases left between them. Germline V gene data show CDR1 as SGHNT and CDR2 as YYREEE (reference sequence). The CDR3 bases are TGTGCCAGCAGCCTGCAGACAGGAAACGAAAAACTGTTTTTT. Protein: CASSLQTGNEKLFF. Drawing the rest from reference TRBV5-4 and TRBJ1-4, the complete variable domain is ETGVTQSPTHLIKTRGQQVTLRCSSQSGHNTVSWYQQALGQGPQFIFQYYREEENGRGNFPPRFSGLQFPNYSSELNVNALELDDSALYLCASSLQTGNEKLFFGSGTQLSVL.

This chain's CDR3 is CASSYQTGEGNTIYF. In DNA, the CDR3 is TGTGCCAGCAGTTATCAGACAGGGGAAGGAAACACCATATATTTT. V gene TRBV6-5 combines with J gene TRBJ1-3, with 8 positions matching TRBD1. The germline CDR1 and CDR2 sequences are MNHEY and SVGAGI. CDR3 length: 15 residues. V lost 3 bases to trimming and J lost 4 bases; unmatched junction nucleotides: 5.

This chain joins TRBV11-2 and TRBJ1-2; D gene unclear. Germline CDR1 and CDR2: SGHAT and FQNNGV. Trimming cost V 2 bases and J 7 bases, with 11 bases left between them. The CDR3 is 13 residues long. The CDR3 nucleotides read TGTGCCAGCAGCTTAAAGACACCCTTTGGCTACACCTTC. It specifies CASSLKTPFGYTF. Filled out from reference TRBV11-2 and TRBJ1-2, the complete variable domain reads EAGVAQSPRYKIIEKRQSVAFWCNPISGHATLYWYQQILGQGPKLLIQFQNNGVVDDSQLPKDRFSAERLKGVDSTLKIQPAKLEDSAVYLCASSLKTPFGYTFGSGTRLTVV.

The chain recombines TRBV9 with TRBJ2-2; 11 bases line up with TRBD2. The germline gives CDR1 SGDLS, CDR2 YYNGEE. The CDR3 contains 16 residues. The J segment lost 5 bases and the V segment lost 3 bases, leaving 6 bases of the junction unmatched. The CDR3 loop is CASSGLAGGPTGELFF. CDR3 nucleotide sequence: TGTGCCAGCAGCGGATTAGCGGGGGGGCCGACCGGGGAGCTGTTTTTT.

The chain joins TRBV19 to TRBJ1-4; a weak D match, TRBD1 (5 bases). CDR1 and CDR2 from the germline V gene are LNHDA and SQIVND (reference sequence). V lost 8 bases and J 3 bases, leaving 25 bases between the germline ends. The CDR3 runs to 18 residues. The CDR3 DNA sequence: TGTGCCAGTTCGATACCGAACGGGGGATCAACTGCTAATGAAAAACTGTTTTTT. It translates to CASSIPNGGSTANEKLFF.

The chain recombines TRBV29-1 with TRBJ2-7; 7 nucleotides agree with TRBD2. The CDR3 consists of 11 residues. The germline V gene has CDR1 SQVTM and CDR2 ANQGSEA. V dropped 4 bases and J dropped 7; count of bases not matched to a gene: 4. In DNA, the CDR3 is TGCAGCGTTGGACTAGCTGTAGAGCAGTACTTC. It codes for CSVGLAVEQYF.

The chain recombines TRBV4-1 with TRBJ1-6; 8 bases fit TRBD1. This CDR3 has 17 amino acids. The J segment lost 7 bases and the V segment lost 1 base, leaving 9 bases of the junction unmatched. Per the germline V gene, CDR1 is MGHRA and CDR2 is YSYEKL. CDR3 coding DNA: TGCGCCAGCAGCCAAGGGACAGGGAGCGTTGACAATTCACCCCTCCACTTT. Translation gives CASSQGTGSVDNSPLHF.

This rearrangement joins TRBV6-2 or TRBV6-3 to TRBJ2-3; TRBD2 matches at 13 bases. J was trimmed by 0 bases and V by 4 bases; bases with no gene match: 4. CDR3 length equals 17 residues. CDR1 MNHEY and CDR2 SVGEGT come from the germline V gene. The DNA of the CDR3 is TGTGCCAGCAGTTCGGGACTAGCGGGACCGAGCACAGATACGCAGTATTTT. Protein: CASSSGLAGPSTDTQYF.

The CDR3 sequence is CASSYLTGSTEAFF. Written as DNA, the CDR3 is TGTGCCAGCAGTTACTTGACAGGGAGTACTGAAGCTTTCTTT. The chain joins TRBV6-2 or TRBV6-3 to TRBJ1-1, with TRBD1 matching 7 bases. The CDR3 runs 14 residues. J lost 5 bases, V lost 1 base, and 4 bases had no gene match. Germline V CDR1 and CDR2: MNHEY, SVGEGT.

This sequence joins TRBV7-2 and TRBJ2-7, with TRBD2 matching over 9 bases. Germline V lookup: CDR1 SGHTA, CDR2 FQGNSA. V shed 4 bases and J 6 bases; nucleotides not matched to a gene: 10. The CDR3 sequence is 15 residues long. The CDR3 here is CASSYFSGSSGEQYF. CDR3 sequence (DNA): TGTGCCAGCAGCTATTTTAGCGGGAGCTCAGGCGAGCAGTACTTC.

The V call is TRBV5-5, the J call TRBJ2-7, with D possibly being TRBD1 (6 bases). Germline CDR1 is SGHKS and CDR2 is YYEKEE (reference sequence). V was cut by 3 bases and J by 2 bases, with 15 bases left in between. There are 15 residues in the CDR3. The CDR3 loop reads CASSWTASSPYEQYF. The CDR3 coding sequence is TGTGCCAGCAGCTGGACAGCTTCCTCCCCCTACGAGCAGTACTTC.

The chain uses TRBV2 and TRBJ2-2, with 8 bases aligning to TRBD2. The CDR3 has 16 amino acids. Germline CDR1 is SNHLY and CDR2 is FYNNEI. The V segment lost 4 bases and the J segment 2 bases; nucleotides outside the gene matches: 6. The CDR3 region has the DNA TGTGCCAGCAGTGTGGAAGGACTAGCAAACACCGGGGAGCTGTTTTTT. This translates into CASSVEGLANTGELFF.

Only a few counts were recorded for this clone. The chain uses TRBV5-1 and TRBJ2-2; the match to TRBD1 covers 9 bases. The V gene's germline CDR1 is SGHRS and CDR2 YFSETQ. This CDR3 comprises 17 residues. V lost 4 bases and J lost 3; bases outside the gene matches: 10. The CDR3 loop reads CASSPGGGQGHTGELFF. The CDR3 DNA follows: TGCGCCAGCAGCCCTGGTGGGGGACAGGGCCACACCGGGGAGCTGTTTTTT.